Reported below is one TCR beta chain. Its antigen is undetermined. Sequence at one end of the junction differs from germline and may be a read error. There are 12 residues in the CDR3. Germline lookup yields CDR1 SGHRS and CDR2 YFSETQ. The data were taken from a study of tumor-infiltrating lymphocytes in primary liver carcinoma. With around 450 ng total RNA as template and a constant-region primer, TCR beta cDNA was made. Nested multiplex PCR, run for three rounds with slightly modified ARM-PCR, yielded TCR beta libraries. The first two PCR rounds, around 10 cycles each, used TRBV1-TRBV30 forward primers and a C-beta reverse primer. Each CDR3 protein gets one entry after TCRdb re-called the multiplex PCR reads with MiXCR. The sample contains about 320,000 distinct CDR3 sequences, 65% of which appear only once. The source of the blood RNA was unsorted whole blood, and germline DNA was extracted as well.

Regarding the study as a whole: Left bulk and unsorted, the samples did not allow CD4+ and CD8+ repertoires to be compared. Compared with blood, tumor repertoires held significantly more in their top 250 clones.

The clonotype originates from a man aged 35 to 55 with primary liver carcinoma and hepatitis B virus infection. The specimen sequenced was peripheral blood. The chain links TRBV5-1 to TRBJ2-5, with D perhaps matching TRBD1 or TRBD2 (5 bases each). CDR3 DNA sequence: TGCGCTAGCAGCCGGGACGGAGAGACCCAGTACTTC. Amino acids: CASSRDGETQYF.